This entry lists 26 T cell receptor beta chains sequenced from one sample in a study of T cell repertoires in cytomegalovirus infection. TCRdb itself ran the reads through MiXCR, one entry per CDR3 protein. The sample lists approximately 250,000 distinct CDR3 sequences; approximately 6.7% were seen once. Sequencing was done on a sample of PBMCs. These receptors originate from a human donor in good health (CMV status not recorded). Some clones in this sample may be carry-over from other donors' samples.

This clonotype was seen at least ten times. The chain has TRBV5-1 and TRBJ2-3; 13 bases map to TRBD2. The CDR3 sequence is 16 residues long. Trimming cost V 0 bases and J 6 bases; bases outside gene matches: 4. In germline, CDR1 is SGHRS, CDR2 YFSETQ. DNA of the CDR3: TGCGCCAGCAGCTTGGGACTAGCGGGGGGTAGGGATACGCAGTATTTT. This sequence encodes CASSLGLAGGRDTQYF.

At least ten counts were recorded for this clonotype. V is TRBV5-1 and J is TRBJ1-4, with D unresolved. Germline V lookup: CDR1 SGHRS, CDR2 YFSETQ. The CDR3 extends over 14 amino acids. V lost 4 bases, J lost 7 bases, and 14 bases lay in between. The CDR3: CASSPSDPREKLFF. The CDR3 DNA is TGCGCCAGCAGCCCTTCGGACCCCCGTGAAAAACTGTTTTTT.

This clonotype came up many times. The V gene is TRBV7-6, the J gene TRBJ2-7; D gene ambiguous. Looked up from germline, CDR1 is SGHVS and CDR2 is FNYEAQ. This CDR3 contains 18 residues. With 1 base removed from V and 0 bases from J, the gap between germline ends came to 19 bases. CDR3 residues: CASSLVSPGQMASYEQYF. The CDR3 DNA reads as TGTGCCAGCAGCTTAGTATCACCCGGCCAGATGGCCTCCTACGAGCAGTACTTC.

This clonotype occurred many times. This chain connects TRBV6-6 to TRBJ2-3, with D possibly being TRBD1 (5 bases). The CDR3 is 14 amino acids. Per germline, CDR1 MNHNY and CDR2 SVGAGI (reference sequence). The V gene lost 7 bases and the J gene lost 4 bases, with 15 bases spanning the gap. CDR3 region: CASIDWGGADTQYF. For the CDR3, the DNA is TGTGCCAGCATAGACTGGGGCGGAGCAGATACGCAGTATTTT.

This clonotype was seen repeatedly, ten times or more. This sequence joins TRBV20-1 and TRBJ2-6, with no clear D. Germline V gene lookup returns CDR1 DFQATT and CDR2 SNEGSKA (reference sequence). The CDR3 spans 13 residues. Trimming took off 6 bases at V and 1 base at J, with 7 bases between the two ends. Here the CDR3 reads CSAPRSGANVLTF. Written as DNA, the CDR3 is TGCAGTGCGCCTAGGTCTGGGGCCAACGTCCTGACTTTC.

This clonotype has at least ten counts. The V and J genes are TRBV12-3 or TRBV12-4 and TRBJ1-5, with TRBD1 matching 9 bases. With 5 bases clipped from V and 0 bases from J, the junction kept 8 bases outside the gene matches. The CDR3 contains 17 residues. This chain's CDR3 is CASSPTGGYYSNQPQHF. Here the CDR3 DNA reads TGTGCCAGCAGTCCCACAGGGGGCTATTATAGCAATCAGCCCCAGCATTTT.

This clonotype was seen a few times. The rearrangement uses TRBV18 and TRBJ2-3; D gene unclear. The CDR3 length is 16 residues. V dropped 4 bases and J dropped 6 bases, with 20 bases sitting between them. The V gene's germline CDR1 is KGHSH and CDR2 LQKENI. This chain's CDR3 is CASSRDVFGEGDTQYF. The CDR3 bases are TGTGCCAGCTCACGGGATGTATTCGGAGAAGGGGATACGCAGTATTTT.

This clonotype was seen ten or more times. V and J are TRBV7-2 and TRBJ1-1, with unresolved D. The CDR3 sequence is 12 residues long. V lost 11 bases and J lost 0, with 10 bases in between. Germline V gives CDR1 SGHTA, CDR2 FQGNSA. The CDR3 sequence is CASSVMNTEAFF. DNA of the CDR3: TGTGCCTCGTCAGTCATGAACACTGAAGCTTTCTTT.

Ten or more counts support this clonotype. V is TRBV7-2 and J is TRBJ1-1, with D tentatively TRBD1 (5 bases). V lost 5 bases, J lost 2 bases, and 15 bases lay in between. CDR3 size: 15 residues. The V gene's germline CDR1 is SGHTA and CDR2 FQGNSA. The CDR3 bases are TGTGCCAGCAGCCTATACAGGCAACTCAACACTGAAGCTTTCTTT. Its translation: CASSLYRQLNTEAFF.

This clonotype was counted ten times or more. The chain carries TRBV7-2 and TRBJ1-2; no clear D gene. This CDR3 is 13 amino acids long. Trimming cost V 1 base and J 8 bases, with 11 bases left between them. From germline, CDR1 is SGHTA and CDR2 FQGNSA. For the CDR3, the DNA is TGTGCCAGCAGCTTAGGAGTGGTCTTCGGCTACACCTTC. It encodes CASSLGVVFGYTF.

This clonotype was seen only a few times. This sequence joins TRBV15 and TRBJ1-5; 7 bases are a match to TRBD1. V lost 1 base to trimming and J lost 2 bases; unmatched junction nucleotides: 8. The CDR3 covers 17 residues. CDR1 and CDR2 (germline): LNHNV, YYDKDF (reference sequence). The CDR3 loop is CATSRGSRGLGNQPQHF. CDR3 DNA: TGTGCCACCAGCAGAGGATCGAGGGGGCTAGGCAATCAGCCCCAGCATTTT.

This clonotype was seen repeatedly, ten times or more. The V call is TRBV19, the J call TRBJ1-2; possibly TRBD1 for D (5 bases). Trimming cost V 5 bases and J 7 bases, with 17 bases left between them. The CDR3 spans 14 residues. The germline V gene has CDR1 LNHDA and CDR2 SQIVND (reference sequence). The CDR3 spells CASSVLGAPGGYTF. The CDR3 DNA follows: TGTGCCAGTAGTGTTCTTGGGGCCCCGGGTGGCTACACCTTC.

This clonotype was recorded at least ten times. The chain carries TRBV12-3 or TRBV12-4 and TRBJ1-6; D is possibly TRBD1 (5 bases). V lost 2 bases and J 7 bases, leaving 9 bases between the germline ends. CDR3 size: 14 residues. CDR3: CASSLPGFNSPLHF. The CDR3 coding sequence is TGTGCCAGCAGTTTACCAGGGTTCAATTCACCCCTCCACTTT.

This clonotype has more than one count but fewer than ten. The chain recombines TRBV5-4 with TRBJ2-7; D is uncertain. This CDR3 has 13 amino acids. V lost 0 bases, J lost 2 bases, and 6 bases lay in between. Germline V gives CDR1 SGHNT, CDR2 YYREEE (reference sequence). The CDR3 DNA reads as TGTGCCAGCAGCTTGGGAAAACCCTACGAGCAGTACTTC. It encodes CASSLGKPYEQYF.

The sample holds a few counts of this clonotype. The CDR3 is CAISLGQNQETQYF. For the CDR3, the DNA is TGTGCCATCAGTTTGGGACAGAACCAAGAGACCCAGTACTTC. V is TRBV10-3 and J is TRBJ2-5; 7 bases align to TRBD1. This CDR3 comprises 14 residues. With 5 bases clipped from V and 0 bases from J, the junction kept 3 bases outside the gene matches. Germline CDR1 reads ENHRY; CDR2 reads SYGVKD.

This clonotype was seen at least ten times. The chain couples TRBV6-6 to TRBJ1-2; no clear D gene. With 5 bases removed from V and 7 bases from J, the gap between germline ends came to 20 bases. Germline V CDR1 and CDR2: MNHNY, SVGAGI (reference sequence). This CDR3 spans 15 amino acids. This CDR3 reads CASSPREGILSGYTF. The CDR3 DNA reads as TGTGCCAGCAGTCCCAGAGAAGGGATTCTAAGTGGCTACACCTTC.

This clonotype came up many times. The chain joins TRBV20-1 to TRBJ1-1; a possible D gene is TRBD1 (5 bases). Germline values: CDR1 DFQATT, CDR2 SNEGSKA (reference sequence). Trimming took off 6 bases at V and 1 base at J, with 12 bases between the two ends. The CDR3 covers 13 residues. CDR3 nucleotide sequence: TGCAGTGCAATACAGGACCCGAACACTGAAGCTTTCTTT. Protein: CSAIQDPNTEAFF.

V is TRBV29-1 and J is TRBJ1-1, with a possible D match to TRBD1 (5 bases). Trimming took 3 bases from V and 1 from J, leaving 12 bases between them. Germline CDR1 and CDR2: SQVTM and ANQGSEA. The length of the CDR3 is 14 residues. DNA for the CDR3: TGCAGCGTTGACGGACGGGGGGGGAACACTGAAGCTTTCTTT. Protein sequence: CSVDGRGGNTEAFF.

This clonotype has at least ten counts. This chain connects TRBV7-2 to TRBJ2-3, with 10 nucleotides matching TRBD2. Germline V CDR1 and CDR2: SGHTA, FQGNSA. This CDR3 has 15 residues. Trimming removed 5 bases from V and 5 bases from J; junction bases left unmatched: 7. This CDR3 is CASSRDSGGGDTQYF. In DNA form, the CDR3 reads TGTGCCAGCAGCCGAGACAGCGGGGGGGGAGATACGCAGTATTTT.

This clonotype was observed many times. The V call is TRBV27, the J call TRBJ2-3, with D possibly matching TRBD1 (6 bases). Trimming pared 6 bases from V and 1 base from J, leaving 14 bases between. From germline, CDR1 is MNHEY and CDR2 SMNVEV (reference sequence). The CDR3 has 15 amino acids. CDR3 DNA: TGTGCCAGCAGCAGGCGACAGGATCGCACAGATACGCAGTATTTT. It is translated as CASSRRQDRTDTQYF.

The chain is built from TRBV29-1 and TRBJ1-5; 8 nucleotides agree with TRBD1. The CDR3 sequence is 14 residues long. With 4 bases clipped from V and 2 bases from J, the junction kept 4 bases outside the gene matches. CDR1 and CDR2 (germline): SQVTM, ANQGSEA. CDR3 sequence: CSVGTGFGNQPQHF. The CDR3 DNA reads TGCAGCGTTGGGACAGGGTTTGGCAATCAGCCCCAGCATTTT.

In this sample, this clonotype turned up many times. The chain couples TRBV2 to TRBJ2-2; D is possibly TRBD1 (5 bases). CDR3 length: 15 residues. Germline CDR1 SNHLY, CDR2 FYNNEI. V was trimmed by 8 bases and J by 2 bases, leaving 15 bases between them. CDR3 coding DNA: TGTGCCAGCGCCCTGGACACGCCAAACACCGGGGAGCTGTTTTTT. It specifies CASALDTPNTGELFF.

This clonotype was picked up many times. The rearrangement joins TRBV27 to TRBJ1-1, with D uncertain. With 2 bases removed from V and 8 bases from J, the gap between germline ends came to 6 bases. This CDR3 is 11 amino acids long. Germline V lookup: CDR1 MNHEY, CDR2 SMNVEV (reference sequence). The CDR3 here is CASSLKGEAFF. The CDR3 DNA is TGTGCCAGCAGTTTAAAAGGGGAAGCTTTCTTT.

This clonotype was seen many times. The V call is TRBV20-1, the J call TRBJ1-2, with 9 bases that match TRBD1. After removal of 5 bases from V and 8 bases from J, the junction contained 21 bases not matched to a gene. Per germline, CDR1 DFQATT and CDR2 SNEGSKA (reference sequence). CDR3 size: 17 residues. As DNA, the CDR3 is TGCAGTGCTCTGTATCCGGGACAGGGAAACTTTGGGGTCGGCTACACCTTC. Residues: CSALYPGQGNFGVGYTF.

In this sample, this clonotype turned up many times. The chain links TRBV12-3 or TRBV12-4 to TRBJ1-2, with 11 bases matching TRBD1. The CDR3 runs to 17 residues. J lost 1 base, V lost 4 bases, and 8 bases had no gene match. The CDR3 here is CASSSLWTGGSNYGYTF. The CDR3 bases are TGTGCCAGCAGTTCTCTATGGACAGGGGGCAGTAACTATGGCTACACCTTC.

This clonotype was picked up many times. This chain links TRBV7-9 with TRBJ2-3; D is perhaps TRBD1 or TRBD2 (5 bases each). This CDR3 is 16 amino acids long. Trimming took 4 bases from V and 2 from J, leaving 16 bases between them. The germline V gene has CDR1 SEHNR and CDR2 FQNEAQ (reference sequence). The CDR3 protein is CASSSSLGVITDTQYF. In DNA, the CDR3 is TGTGCCAGCAGCTCCTCACTAGGGGTTATCACAGATACGCAGTATTTT.